A single sample gave rise to the 5 T cell receptor beta chains below, sequenced in a study of neurological immune-mediated disorders. TCRdb ran MiXCR on the 5' RACE reads and lists one entry per CDR3 protein. Of about 46,000 distinct CDR3 sequences listed, 10% are singletons. Material: PBMCs. All receptors derive from a man between 65 and 85 years old with HTLV-1-associated myelopathy (HAM/TSP).

For this clonotype: This sequence may be a read error, since a much larger clone differs from it by one base. The chain carries TRBV7-2 and TRBJ2-7; maybe TRBD1 (5 bases). Germline CDR1 SGHTA, CDR2 FQGNSA. The V and J ends lost 6 bases and 8 bases respectively, with 20 bases between them. The CDR3 runs to 14 residues. CDR3 loop: CASRKRWAMDKQYF. The CDR3 DNA follows: TGTGCCAGCAGAAAAAGATGGGCGATGGACAAGCAGTACTTC.

Many counts were recorded for this clonotype. This sequence joins TRBV10-3 and TRBJ2-1; 13 positions match TRBD2. This CDR3 region has 16 residues. CDR1 and CDR2 from the germline V gene are ENHRY and SYGVKD. Losses at the gene ends were 6 bases for V and 1 base for J; bases not matched to a gene: 3. CDR3 DNA: TGTGCCATCAGCCGGACTAGCGGGAGTTCCTACAATGAGCAGTTCTTC. Translating gives CAISRTSGSSYNEQFF.

This clonotype has more than one count but fewer than ten. V gene TRBV6-5 combines with J gene TRBJ2-7; D may be TRBD1 or TRBD2 (5 bases each). Germline values: CDR1 MNHEY, CDR2 SVGAGI. There are 14 residues in the CDR3. V lost 6 bases to trimming and J lost 4 bases, with 16 bases between them. The CDR3 region is CASSPAGAGYEQYF. The CDR3 DNA reads as TGTGCCAGCAGCCCCGCCGGGGCAGGGTACGAGCAGTACTTC.

This sequence joins TRBV3-1 and TRBJ2-3; TRBD2 matches at 13 bases. The V gene end was trimmed by 1 base and the J gene end by 4 bases; junction bases not matched to a gene: 5. CDR3 length equals 17 residues. Per germline, CDR1 LGHDT and CDR2 YNNKEL (reference sequence). The DNA for the CDR3 is TGTGCCAGCAGCCAAGGGGGACTAGCGGGATCCCCAGATACGCAGTATTTT. This translates into CASSQGGLAGSPDTQYF.

V gene TRBV5-1 combines with J gene TRBJ2-1; a possible D gene is TRBD2 (5 bases). Trimming took 0 bases from V and 8 from J, leaving 21 bases between them. The CDR3 is 17 amino acids. Looked up from germline, CDR1 is SGHRS and CDR2 is YFSETQ. The CDR3 is CASSLEGSSLRYYEQFF. The DNA for the CDR3 is TGCGCCAGCAGCTTGGAAGGGTCTAGCCTTCGGTACTATGAGCAGTTCTTC.